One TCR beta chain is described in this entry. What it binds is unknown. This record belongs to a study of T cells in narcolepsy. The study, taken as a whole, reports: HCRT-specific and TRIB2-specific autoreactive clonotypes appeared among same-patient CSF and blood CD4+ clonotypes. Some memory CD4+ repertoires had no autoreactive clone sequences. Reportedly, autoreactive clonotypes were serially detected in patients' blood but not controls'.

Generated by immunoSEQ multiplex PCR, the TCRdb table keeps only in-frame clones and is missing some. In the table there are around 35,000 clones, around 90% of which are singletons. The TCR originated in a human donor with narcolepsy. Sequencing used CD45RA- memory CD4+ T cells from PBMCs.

CDR3 sequence reads: CASSQGGGLVSSGANVLTF. The DNA for the CDR3 is TGTGCCAGCAGCCAAGGCGGAGGCCTCGTTAGCTCTGGGGCCAACGTCCTGACTTTC. The rearrangement joins TRBV4-2 to TRBJ2-6; weak D call: TRBD2 (5 bases). V dropped 1 base and J dropped 0 bases, with 16 bases sitting between them. Germline V gene lookup returns CDR1 LGHNA and CDR2 YNFKEQ. The CDR3 is made up of 19 amino acids.